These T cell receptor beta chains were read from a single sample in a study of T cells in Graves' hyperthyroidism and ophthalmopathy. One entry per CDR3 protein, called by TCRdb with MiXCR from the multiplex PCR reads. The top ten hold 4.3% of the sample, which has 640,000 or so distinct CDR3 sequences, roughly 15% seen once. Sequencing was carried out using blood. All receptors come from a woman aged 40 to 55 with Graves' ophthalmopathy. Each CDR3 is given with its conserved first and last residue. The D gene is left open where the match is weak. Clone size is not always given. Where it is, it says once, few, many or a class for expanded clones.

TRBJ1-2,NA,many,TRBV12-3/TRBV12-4,TGTGCCAGCAGCTCCCGCAGGGTTGGCGATCTCGGCTACACCTTC,CASSSRRVGDLGYTF
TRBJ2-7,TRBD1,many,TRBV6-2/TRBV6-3,TGTGCCAGCAGTTACGGGACAGGATGGGCCGAGCAGTACTTC,CASSYGTGWAEQYF
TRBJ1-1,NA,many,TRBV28,TGTGCCGACAACCGGGGGAACACTGAAGCTTTCTTT,CADNRGNTEAFF
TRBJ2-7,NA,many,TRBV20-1,TGCAGTGCTCTTGGAGCGGAAAGCTCCTACGAGCAGTACTTC,CSALGAESSYEQYF
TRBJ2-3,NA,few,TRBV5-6,TGTGCCAGCAGCTTGCTTTCGGCGGGGAGCACAGATACGCAGTATTTT,CASSLLSAGSTDTQYF
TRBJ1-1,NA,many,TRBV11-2,TGTGCCAGCAGCTTAGATCCTACGGGAAAAGCTTTCTTT,CASSLDPTGKAFF
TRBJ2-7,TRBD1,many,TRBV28,TGTGCCAGCAGCTTAGGGACAGGGGGCACCGAGCAGTACTTC,CASSLGTGGTEQYF
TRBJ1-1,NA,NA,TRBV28,TGTGCCAGCACCCCGTCCGAGGGGAACACTGAAGCTTTCTTT,CASTPSEGNTEAFF
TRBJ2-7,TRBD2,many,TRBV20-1,TGCAGTGCTAGAGACCCCCTTACTAGCGGGATCTCCTACGAGCAGTACTTC,CSARDPLTSGISYEQYF
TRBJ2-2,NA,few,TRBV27,TGTGCCAGCGCACGAGTGAGTAGCACCGGGGAGCTGTTTTTT,CASARVSSTGELFF
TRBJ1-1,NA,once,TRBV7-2,TGTGCCAGCAGCTTCGGACAGACCAGGAACACTGAAGCTTTCTTT,CASSFGQTRNTEAFF
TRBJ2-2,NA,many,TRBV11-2,TGTGCCAGCAGCTTCGAGGGGGGAGGCGGGGAGCTGTTTTTT,CASSFEGGGGELFF
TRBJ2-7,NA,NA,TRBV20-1,TGCAGTGCTAGAAATCTGGGGGAGGAGGCTAAGGAGCAGTACTTC,CSARNLGEEAKEQYF
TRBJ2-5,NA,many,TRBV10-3,TGTGCCATCAGTGAGCTGCAAGAGACCCAGTACTTC,CAISELQETQYF
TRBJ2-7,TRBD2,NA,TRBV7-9,TGTGCCAGCACCGCTGGGGGAGGGACGTCTCGGGGGTACTTC,CASTAGGGTSRGYF
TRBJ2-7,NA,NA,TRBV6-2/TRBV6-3,TGTGCCAGCAGCTTATATGGGACCGCCGCGACCGAGCAGTACTTC,CASSLYGTAATEQYF
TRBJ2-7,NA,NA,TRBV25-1,TGTGCCAGGGGGAATGGCCCACGATACGAGCAGTACTTC,CARGNGPRYEQYF
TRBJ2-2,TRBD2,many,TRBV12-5,TGTGCTAGTGGTACCCGGCGACTAGCGGGAGTTAGGAACACCGGGGAGCTGTTTTTT,CASGTRRLAGVRNTGELFF
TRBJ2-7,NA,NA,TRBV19,TGTGCCAGTAGTATTGGGGACCGGAGCTCCTACGGGCAGTACTTC,CASSIGDRSSYGQYF
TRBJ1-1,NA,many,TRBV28,TGTGCCAGCAGTATCGGACAACAGAACACTGAAGCTTTCTTT,CASSIGQQNTEAFF
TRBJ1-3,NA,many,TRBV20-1,TGCAGTGCTAGAGATCTGGGCAAATCGGGAAACACCATATATTTT,CSARDLGKSGNTIYF
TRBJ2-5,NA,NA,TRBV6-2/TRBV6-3,TGTGCCAGCAGTTACTCGAGTAGGGGAGAGACCCAGTACTTC,CASSYSSRGETQYF
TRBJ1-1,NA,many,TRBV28,TGTGCCAGCAGTTTCACGAGCTTGAACACTGAAGCTTTCTTT,CASSFTSLNTEAFF
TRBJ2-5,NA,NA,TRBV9,TGTGCCAGCAGCTCCGCCGGGACCCCTGGGGAGACCCAGTACTTC,CASSSAGTPGETQYF
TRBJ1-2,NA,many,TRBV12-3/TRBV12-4,TGTGCCAGCAGTTTTCACCGCACCGGGACGGCGAATGGCTACACCTTC,CASSFHRTGTANGYTF
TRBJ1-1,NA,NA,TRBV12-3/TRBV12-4,TGTGCCAGCAGTCCTGGCACTACAGCTTTCTTT,CASSPGTTAFF
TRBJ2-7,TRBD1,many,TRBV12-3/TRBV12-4,TGTGCCAGCAGACCCCTCGGACAGGCCTACGAGCAGTACTTC,CASRPLGQAYEQYF
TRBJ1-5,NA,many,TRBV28,TGTGCCAGCAGGATCAGAGACAACAATAGCAATCAGCCCCAGCATTTT,CASRIRDNNSNQPQHF
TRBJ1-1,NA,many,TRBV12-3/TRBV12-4,TGTGCCAGCAGTTTTCAGGGAGATACTGAAGCTTTCTTT,CASSFQGDTEAFF
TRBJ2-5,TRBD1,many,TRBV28,TGTGCCAGCAGCCCGAGGCCGGGACAGGGACTGGGAGAGACCCAGTACTTC,CASSPRPGQGLGETQYF
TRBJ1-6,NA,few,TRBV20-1,TGCAGTGCTAGAGATCTGGGGGGGGCTCCGGAATATTCACCCCTCCACTTT,CSARDLGGAPEYSPLHF
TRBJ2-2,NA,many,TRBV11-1,TGTGCCAGCACCGGTTCGGACTCCGCGAACACCGGGGAGCTGTTTTTT,CASTGSDSANTGELFF
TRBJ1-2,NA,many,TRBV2,TGTGCCAGCAGGTCCCAGGGAAACTATGGCTACACCTTC,CASRSQGNYGYTF
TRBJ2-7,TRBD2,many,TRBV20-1,TGCAGTGCTAGAGGACTAGCGGGAGGTTCGGAGTCCTACGAGCAGTACTTC,CSARGLAGGSESYEQYF
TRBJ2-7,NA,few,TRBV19,TGTGCCAGTAGTGGGGCGCGGCGGCAGTACTTC,CASSGARRQYF
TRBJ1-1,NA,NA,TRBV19,TGTGCCAGTAGGTCGGCAAACCAACCGAACACTGAAGCTTTCTTT,CASRSANQPNTEAFF
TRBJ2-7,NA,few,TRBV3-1,TGTGCCAGCAGCCATGCGGTAAGCTCCTACGAGCAGTACTTC,CASSHAVSSYEQYF
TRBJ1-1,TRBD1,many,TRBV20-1,TGCAGTGCTAGGGACGGGACAGGGACTGAAGCTTTCTTT,CSARDGTGTEAFF
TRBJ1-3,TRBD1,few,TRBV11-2,TGTGCCAGCAGCCCTCAGACAGGGGGCGATGGAAACACCATATATTTT,CASSPQTGGDGNTIYF
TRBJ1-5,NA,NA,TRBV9,TGTGCCAGTAGCGTAGGACATAGCAATCAGCCCCAGCATTTT,CASSVGHSNQPQHF
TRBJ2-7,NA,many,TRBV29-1,TGCAGCGTTGAAGGGGACGCATACTACGAGCAGTACTTC,CSVEGDAYYEQYF
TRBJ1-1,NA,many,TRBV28,TGTGCCAGCTCGGGGGTACAGCCCGGTTTGAAGACTGAAGCTTTCTTT,CASSGVQPGLKTEAFF
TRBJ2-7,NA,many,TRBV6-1,TGTGCCAGCAAACTAAACTCCTACGAGCAGTACTTC,CASKLNSYEQYF
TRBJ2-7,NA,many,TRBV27,TGTGCCAGCAGTTCGCGCCACGAGCAGTACTTC,CASSSRHEQYF
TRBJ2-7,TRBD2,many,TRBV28,TGTGCCAGCTGCCCCCCCGGGAGGGCCTTCAAGCAGTACTTC,CASCPPGRAFKQYF
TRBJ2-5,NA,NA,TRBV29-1,TGCAGCGTTGTGGGGAGCGGCCAAGAGACCCAGTACTTC,CSVVGSGQETQYF
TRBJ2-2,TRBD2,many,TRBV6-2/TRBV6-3,TGTGCCAGCAGTTACTCGAGACTAGCGGGAGCGGACACCGGGGAGCTGTTTTTT,CASSYSRLAGADTGELFF
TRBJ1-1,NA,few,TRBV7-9,TGTGCCAGCAGTCGCGGGGGTTGGACTGAAGCTTTCTTT,CASSRGGWTEAFF
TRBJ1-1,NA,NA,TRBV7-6,TGTGCCGGCAGCGTACCCCAGGGTCTGCACACTGAAGCTTTCTTT,CAGSVPQGLHTEAFF
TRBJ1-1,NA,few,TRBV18,TGTGCCAGCTCGCTCAACATGGGGGGCGCGAGGAACACTGAAGCTTTCTTT,CASSLNMGGARNTEAFF
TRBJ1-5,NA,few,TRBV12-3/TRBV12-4,TGTGCCAGCACCCCAAAGGGCAATCAGCCCCAGCATTTT,CASTPKGNQPQHF
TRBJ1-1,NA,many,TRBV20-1,TGCAGTGCTCGGGGAGGTCGGCGAGCTTTCTTT,CSARGGRRAFF